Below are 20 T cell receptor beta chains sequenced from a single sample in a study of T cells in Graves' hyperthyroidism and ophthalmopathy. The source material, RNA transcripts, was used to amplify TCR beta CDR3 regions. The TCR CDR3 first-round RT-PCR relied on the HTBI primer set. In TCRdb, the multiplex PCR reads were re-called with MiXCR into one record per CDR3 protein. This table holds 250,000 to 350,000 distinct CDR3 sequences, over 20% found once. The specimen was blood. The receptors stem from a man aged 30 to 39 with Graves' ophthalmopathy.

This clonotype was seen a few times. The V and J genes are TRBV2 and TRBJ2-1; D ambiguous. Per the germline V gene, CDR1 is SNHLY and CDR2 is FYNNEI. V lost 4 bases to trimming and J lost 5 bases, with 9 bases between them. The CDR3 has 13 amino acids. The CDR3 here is CASSVFGDNEQFF. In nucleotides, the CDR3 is TGTGCCAGCAGTGTGTTTGGGGACAATGAGCAGTTCTTC. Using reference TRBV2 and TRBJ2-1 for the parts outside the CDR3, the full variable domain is EPEVTQTPSHQVTQMGQEVILRCVPISNHLYFYWYRQILGQKVEFLVSFYNNEISEKSEIFDDQFSVERPDGSNFTLKIRSTKLEDSAMYFCASSVFGDNEQFFGPGTRLTVL.

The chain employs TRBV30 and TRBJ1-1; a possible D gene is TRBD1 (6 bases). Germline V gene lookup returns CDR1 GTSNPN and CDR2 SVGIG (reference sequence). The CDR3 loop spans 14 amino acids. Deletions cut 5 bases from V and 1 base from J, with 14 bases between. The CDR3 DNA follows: TGTGCCTGGTCATCCGGACAGCCGAACACTGAAGCTTTCTTT. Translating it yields CAWSSGQPNTEAFF.

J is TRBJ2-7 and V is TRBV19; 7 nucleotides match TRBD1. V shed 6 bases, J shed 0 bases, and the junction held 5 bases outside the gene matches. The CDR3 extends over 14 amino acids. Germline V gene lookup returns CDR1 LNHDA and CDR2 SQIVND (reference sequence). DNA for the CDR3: TGTGCCAGTAGACAGACAGGGAGCTCCTACGAGCAGTACTTC. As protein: CASRQTGSSYEQYF.

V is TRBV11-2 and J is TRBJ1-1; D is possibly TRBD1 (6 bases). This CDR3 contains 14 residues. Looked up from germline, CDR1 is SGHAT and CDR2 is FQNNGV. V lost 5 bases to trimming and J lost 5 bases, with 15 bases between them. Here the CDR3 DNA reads TGTGCCAGCAGCGCGACAGGTTTGGGAACTGAAGCTTTCTTT. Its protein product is CASSATGLGTEAFF.

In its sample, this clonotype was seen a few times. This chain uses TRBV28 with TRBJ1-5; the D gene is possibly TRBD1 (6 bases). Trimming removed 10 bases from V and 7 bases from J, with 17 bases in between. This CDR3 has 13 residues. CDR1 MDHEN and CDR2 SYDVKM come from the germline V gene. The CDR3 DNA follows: TGTGCCACCTGGCGGGGGGCAGGACAGCCCCAGCATTTT. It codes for CATWRGAGQPQHF.

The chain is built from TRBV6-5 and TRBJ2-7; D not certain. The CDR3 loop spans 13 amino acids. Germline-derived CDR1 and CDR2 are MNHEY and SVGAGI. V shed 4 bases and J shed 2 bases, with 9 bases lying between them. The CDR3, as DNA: TGTGCCAGCAGTTCCCTACAGACCTACGAGCAGTACTTC. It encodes CASSSLQTYEQYF.

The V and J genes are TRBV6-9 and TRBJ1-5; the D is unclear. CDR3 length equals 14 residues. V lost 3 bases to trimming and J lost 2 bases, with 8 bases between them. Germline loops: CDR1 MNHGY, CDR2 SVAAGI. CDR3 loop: CASSYSARNQPQHF. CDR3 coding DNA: TGTGCCAGCAGTTACTCGGCCCGCAATCAGCCCCAGCATTTT.

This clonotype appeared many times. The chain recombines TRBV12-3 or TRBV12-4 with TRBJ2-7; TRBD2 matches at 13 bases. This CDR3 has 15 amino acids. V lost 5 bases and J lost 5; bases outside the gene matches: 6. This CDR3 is CASSRGLAGEDEQYF. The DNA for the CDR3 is TGTGCCAGCAGTCGCGGACTAGCGGGAGAGGACGAGCAGTACTTC.

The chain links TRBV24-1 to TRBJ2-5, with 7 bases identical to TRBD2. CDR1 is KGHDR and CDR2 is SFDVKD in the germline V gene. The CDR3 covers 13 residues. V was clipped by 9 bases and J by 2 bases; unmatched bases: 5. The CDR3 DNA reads TGTGCCACCGGGGAGGGTACACAAGAGACCCAGTACTTC. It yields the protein CATGEGTQETQYF.

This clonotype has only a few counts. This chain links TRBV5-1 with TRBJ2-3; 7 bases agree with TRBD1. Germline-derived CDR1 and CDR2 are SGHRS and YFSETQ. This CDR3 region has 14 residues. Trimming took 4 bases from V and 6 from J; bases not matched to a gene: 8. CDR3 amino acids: CASSATGVRDTQYF. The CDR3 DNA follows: TGCGCCAGCAGCGCTACAGGGGTTAGGGATACGCAGTATTTT.

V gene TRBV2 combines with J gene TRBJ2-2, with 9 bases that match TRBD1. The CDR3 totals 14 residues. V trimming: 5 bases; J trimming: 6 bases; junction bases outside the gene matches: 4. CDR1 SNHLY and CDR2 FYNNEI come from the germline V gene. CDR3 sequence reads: CASSRTGVAGELFF. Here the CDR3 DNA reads TGTGCCAGCAGTCGGACAGGGGTGGCCGGGGAGCTGTTTTTT.

In DNA, the CDR3 is TGTGCCAGCACCCCGTCCGGTAAGGTGACAGATACGCAGTATTTT. Translation gives CASTPSGKVTDTQYF. The genes are TRBV28 and TRBJ2-3; D call uncertain. Trimming took 7 bases from V and 3 from J, leaving 17 bases between them. Per germline, CDR1 MDHEN and CDR2 SYDVKM. The CDR3 runs to 15 residues.

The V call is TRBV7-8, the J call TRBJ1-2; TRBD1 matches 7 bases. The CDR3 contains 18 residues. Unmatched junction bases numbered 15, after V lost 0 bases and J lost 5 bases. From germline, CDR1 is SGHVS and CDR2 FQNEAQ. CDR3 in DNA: TGTGCCAGCAGCTTAGCGTATGCGATAGAGACAGGGCGGTATGGCTACACCTTC. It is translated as CASSLAYAIETGRYGYTF.

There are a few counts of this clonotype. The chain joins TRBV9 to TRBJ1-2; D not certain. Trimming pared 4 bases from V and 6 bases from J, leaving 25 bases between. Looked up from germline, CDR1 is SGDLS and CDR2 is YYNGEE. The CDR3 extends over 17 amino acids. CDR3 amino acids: CASSPRGSPKSSDGYTF. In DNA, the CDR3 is TGTGCCAGCAGCCCCCGGGGAAGCCCCAAATCCTCGGATGGCTACACCTTC.

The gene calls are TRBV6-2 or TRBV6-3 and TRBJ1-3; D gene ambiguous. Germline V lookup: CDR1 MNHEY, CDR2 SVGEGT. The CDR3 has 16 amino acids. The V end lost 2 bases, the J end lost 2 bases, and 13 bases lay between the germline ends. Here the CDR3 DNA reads TGTGCCAGCAGTTACCCGCGCGGGAGACCTGGAAACACCATATATTTT. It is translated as CASSYPRGRPGNTIYF.

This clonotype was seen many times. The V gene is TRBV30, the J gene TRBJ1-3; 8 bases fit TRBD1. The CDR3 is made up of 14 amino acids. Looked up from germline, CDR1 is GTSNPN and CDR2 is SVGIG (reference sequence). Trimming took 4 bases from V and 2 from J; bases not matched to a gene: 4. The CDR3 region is CAWNTQGAGNTIYF. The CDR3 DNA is TGTGCCTGGAACACACAGGGGGCTGGAAACACCATATATTTT. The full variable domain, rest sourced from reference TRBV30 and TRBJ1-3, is SQTIHQWPATLVQPVGSPLSLECTVEGTSNPNLYWYRQAAGRGLQLLFYSVGIGQISSEVPQNLSASRPQDRQFILSSKKLLLSDSGFYLCAWNTQGAGNTIYFGEGSWLTVV.

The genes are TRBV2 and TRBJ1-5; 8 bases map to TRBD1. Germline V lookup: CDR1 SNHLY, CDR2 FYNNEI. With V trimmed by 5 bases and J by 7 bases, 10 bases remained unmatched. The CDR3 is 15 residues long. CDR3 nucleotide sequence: TGTGCCAGCAGTCCTATGACAGGGGCATCCCAGCCCCAGCATTTT. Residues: CASSPMTGASQPQHF.

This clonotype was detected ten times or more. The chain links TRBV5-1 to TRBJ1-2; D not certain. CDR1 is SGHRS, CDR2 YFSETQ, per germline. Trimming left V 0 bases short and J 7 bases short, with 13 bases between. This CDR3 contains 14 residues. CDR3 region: CASSLGDLDSGYTF. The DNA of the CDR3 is TGCGCCAGCAGCTTGGGAGATCTGGACTCTGGCTACACCTTC.

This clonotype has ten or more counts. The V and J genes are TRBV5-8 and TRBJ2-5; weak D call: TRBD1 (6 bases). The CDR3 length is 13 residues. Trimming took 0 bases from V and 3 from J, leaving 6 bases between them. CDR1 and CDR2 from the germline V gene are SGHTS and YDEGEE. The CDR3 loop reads CASSLGQEETQYF. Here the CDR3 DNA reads TGTGCCAGCAGCTTGGGACAGGAAGAGACCCAGTACTTC.

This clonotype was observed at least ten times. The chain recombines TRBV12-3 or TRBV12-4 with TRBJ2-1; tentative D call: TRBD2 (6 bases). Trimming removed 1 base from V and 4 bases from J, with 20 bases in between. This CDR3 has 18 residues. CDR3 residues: CASSLETRERVGYNEQFF. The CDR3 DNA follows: TGTGCCAGCAGTTTAGAGACCCGGGAGAGAGTGGGGTACAATGAGCAGTTCTTC.